The clone carrying this TCR beta chain was seen at least ten times. The antigen is not known. Researchers took RNA transcripts and amplified TCR beta CDR3 regions from them. HTBI primers served in a first-round RT-PCR, which a second-round multiplex PCR followed. TCRdb independently ran MiXCR on the multiplex PCR reads; one entry per CDR3 protein. The data contain fewer than 250,000 distinct CDR3 sequences, 29% of them singletons. Other autoimmune diseases, uncontrolled infections, pregnancy and lactation each led to patient exclusion. The source of the sample is a study of Graves' ophthalmopathy and Graves' hyperthyroidism. Study-wide points: For separating ophthalmopathy from stable hyperthyroidism, a 13-signature model gave 87.88% sensitivity and 81.08% specificity. Clonotypes were expanded in thyroid at above 0.001 frequency, and most also appeared in blood.

V lost 4 bases and J 0 bases, leaving 10 bases between the germline ends. The germline gives CDR1 ENHRY, CDR2 SYGVKD. The CDR3 covers 14 residues. The V and J genes are TRBV10-3 and TRBJ2-7; D is undetermined. The TCR originated in a man over 45 with Graves' ophthalmopathy. Sequenced input: peripheral blood. The CDR3: CAISAPKSSYEQYF. CDR3 nucleotides: TGTGCCATCAGTGCCCCGAAGTCCTCCTACGAGCAGTACTTC.